This T cell receptor beta chain was sequenced in a study of OX40 agonist ivuxolimab in advanced cancers. Looking at the study overall: Dose-escalation cases comprised hepatocellular carcinoma, melanoma, renal cell or head and neck cancer.

About this clone: Its antigen remains unidentified.

The germline V gene has CDR1 MNHEY and CDR2 SVGAGI. V shed 8 bases and J shed 0 bases, with 8 bases lying between them. The CDR3 length is 13 residues. TCRdb's table, derived via immunoSEQ multiplex PCR, lists solely in-frame clones and lacks some. This table has about 64,000 clones, 80% appearing once. The study's findings and limits: The average count of expanded clones was higher among CD8+ T cells than among CD4+.

The sample consisted of CD4+ or CD8+ T cells sorted from blood, taken in a trial of the OX40 agonist ivuxolimab. The chain uses TRBV6-5 and TRBJ2-4; D is ambiguous. The TCR comes from an adult with an advanced solid tumor such as melanoma, head and neck, liver or kidney cancer. The chain's CDR3 is CASGALAKNIQYF. DNA for the CDR3: TGTGCCAGCGGTGCGCTAGCCAAAAACATTCAGTACTTC.